The source of this T cell receptor beta chain is a study of post-analysis software for immune sequencing data. Unique-molecular-identifier-tagged TCR beta cDNA libraries were used. TCRdb itself ran the PCR reads through MiXCR, one entry per CDR3 protein. Here the sample spans hundreds of thousands of distinct CDR3 sequences, less than 40% being singletons. Germline V gene data show CDR1 as MNHEY and CDR2 as SVGAGI. V dropped 6 bases and J dropped 7 bases, with 13 bases sitting between them. This CDR3 contains 13 residues. Points from the study as a whole: Normalized Chao1 diversity was significantly reduced in patients versus controls. Several TRBV segments (TRBV5-6, TRBV5-1 and TRBV20-1 among them) occurred more frequently in patients than in controls.

The sample holds a few counts of this clonotype. Its antigen remains unidentified. The chain links TRBV6-5 to TRBJ1-5; D may be TRBD1 (5 bases). The source of this sequence is a girl aged 5-17 years with multiple sclerosis. Source material: blood. CDR3 in DNA: TGTGCCAGCAGGGGACCCAGCGGGCAGCCCCAGCATTTT. Residues: CASRGPSGQPQHF.